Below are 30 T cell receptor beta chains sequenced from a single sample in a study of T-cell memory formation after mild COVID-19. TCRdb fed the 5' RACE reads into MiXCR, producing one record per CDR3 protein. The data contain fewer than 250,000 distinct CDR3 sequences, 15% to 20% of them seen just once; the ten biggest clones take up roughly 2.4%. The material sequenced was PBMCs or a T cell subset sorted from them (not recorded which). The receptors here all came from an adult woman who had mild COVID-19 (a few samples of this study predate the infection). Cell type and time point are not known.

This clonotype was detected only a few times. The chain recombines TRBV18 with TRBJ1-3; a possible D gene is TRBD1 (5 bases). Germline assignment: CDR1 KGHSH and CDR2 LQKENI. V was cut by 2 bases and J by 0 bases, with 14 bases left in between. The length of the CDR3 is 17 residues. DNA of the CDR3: TGTGCCAGCTCACCAACGACAGAAACTTTCTCTGGAAACACCATATATTTT. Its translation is CASSPTTETFSGNTIYF.

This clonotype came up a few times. CDR3 nucleotides: TGTGCCAGCAGCGACCAGACAGGGGGCGGCACAGATACGCAGTATTTT. Amino acid sequence: CASSDQTGGGTDTQYF. The gene calls are TRBV7-6 and TRBJ2-3; 10 bases match TRBD1. This CDR3 comprises 16 residues. After removal of 5 bases from V and 1 base from J, the junction contained 6 bases not matched to a gene. Per germline, CDR1 SGHVS and CDR2 FNYEAQ.

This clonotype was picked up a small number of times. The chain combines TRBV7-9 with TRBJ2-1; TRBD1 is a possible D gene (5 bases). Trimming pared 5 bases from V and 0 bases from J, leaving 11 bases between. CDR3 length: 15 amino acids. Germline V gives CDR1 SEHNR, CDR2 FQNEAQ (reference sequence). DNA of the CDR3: TGTGCCAGCAGCCCCTTTGGGGCCTCCTACAATGAGCAGTTCTTC. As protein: CASSPFGASYNEQFF. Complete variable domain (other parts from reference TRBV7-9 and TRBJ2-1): DTGVSQNPRHKITKRGQNVTFRCDPISEHNRLYWYRQTLGQGPEFLTYFQNEAQLEKSRLLSDRFSAERPKGSFSTLEIQRTEQGDSAMYLCASSPFGASYNEQFFGPGTRLTVL.

As DNA, the CDR3 is TGTGCCAGCAGCTCAGGGAGTTGGACCGGGGAGCTGTTTTTT. Translating it yields CASSSGSWTGELFF. The rearrangement uses TRBV3-1 and TRBJ2-2, with D perhaps given as TRBD1 or TRBD2 (5 bases each). Germline V lookup: CDR1 LGHDT, CDR2 YNNKEL (reference sequence). This CDR3 is 14 amino acids long. V lost 5 bases, J lost 5 bases, and 12 bases lay in between.

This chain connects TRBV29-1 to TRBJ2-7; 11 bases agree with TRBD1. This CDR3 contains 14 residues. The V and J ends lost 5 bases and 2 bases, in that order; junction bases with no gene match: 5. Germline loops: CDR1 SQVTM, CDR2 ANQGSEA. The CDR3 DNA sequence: TGCAGCGTTCGAGGACAGGGGGCCACCTACGAGCAGTACTTC. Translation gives CSVRGQGATYEQYF.

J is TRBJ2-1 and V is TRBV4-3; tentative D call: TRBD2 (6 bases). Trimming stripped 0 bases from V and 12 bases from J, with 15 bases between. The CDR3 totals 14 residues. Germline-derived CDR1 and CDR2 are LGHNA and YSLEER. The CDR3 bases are TGCGCCAGCAGCCAAGATCGAGCTTTGGGGGGGCAGTTCTTC. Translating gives CASSQDRALGGQFF.

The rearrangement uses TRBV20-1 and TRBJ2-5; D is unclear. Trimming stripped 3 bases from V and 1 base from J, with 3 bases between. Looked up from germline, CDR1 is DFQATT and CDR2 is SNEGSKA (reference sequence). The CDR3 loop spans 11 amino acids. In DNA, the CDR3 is TGCAGTGCTAGCCCCCAAGAGACCCAGTACTTC. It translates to CSASPQETQYF.

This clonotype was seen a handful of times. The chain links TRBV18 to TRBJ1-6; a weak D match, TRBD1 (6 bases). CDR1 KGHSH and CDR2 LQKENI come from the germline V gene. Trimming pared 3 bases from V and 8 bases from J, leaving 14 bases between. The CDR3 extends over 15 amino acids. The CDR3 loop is CASSPLRDKDSPLHF. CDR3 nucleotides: TGTGCCAGCTCACCCCTCCGGGACAAGGATTCACCCCTCCACTTT.

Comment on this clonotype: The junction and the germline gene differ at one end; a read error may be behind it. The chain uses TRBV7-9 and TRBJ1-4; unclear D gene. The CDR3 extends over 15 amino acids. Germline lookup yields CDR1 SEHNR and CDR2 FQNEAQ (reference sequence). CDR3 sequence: CASSLPSGSKEKLFF. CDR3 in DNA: TGTGCCAGCAGCCTCCCATCTGGCTCTAAAGAAAAACTGTTTTTT.

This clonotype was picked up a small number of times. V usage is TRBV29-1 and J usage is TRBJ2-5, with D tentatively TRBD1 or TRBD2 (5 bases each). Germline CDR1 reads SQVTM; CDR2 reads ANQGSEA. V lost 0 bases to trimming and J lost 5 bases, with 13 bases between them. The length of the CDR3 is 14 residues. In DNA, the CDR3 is TGCAGCGTTGAAGATCCGAGGGGCAGGGAGACCCAGTACTTC. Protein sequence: CSVEDPRGRETQYF. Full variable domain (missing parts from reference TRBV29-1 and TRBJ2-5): SAVISQKPSRDICQRGTSLTIQCQVDSQVTMMFWYRQQPGQSLTLIATANQGSEATYESGFVIDKFPISRPNLTFSTLTVSNMSPEDSSIYLCSVEDPRGRETQYFGPGTRLLVL.

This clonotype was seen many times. The CDR3 spells CSFRGEGARGYTF. CDR3 DNA: TGCAGCTTCCGGGGCGAGGGGGCGCGCGGCTACACCTTC. This chain uses TRBV29-1 with TRBJ1-2, with 7 bases lining up with TRBD1. Germline V lookup: CDR1 SQVTM, CDR2 ANQGSEA. The CDR3 sequence is 13 residues long. The V and J ends lost 8 bases and 8 bases, in that order; junction bases with no gene match: 14.

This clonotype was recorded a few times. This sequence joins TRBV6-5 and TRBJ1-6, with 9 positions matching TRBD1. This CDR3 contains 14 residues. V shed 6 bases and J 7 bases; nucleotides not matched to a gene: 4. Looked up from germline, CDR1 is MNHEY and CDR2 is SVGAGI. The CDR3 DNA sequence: TGTGCCAGCAGGAATACAGGGGGCAATTCACCCCTCCACTTT. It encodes CASRNTGGNSPLHF.

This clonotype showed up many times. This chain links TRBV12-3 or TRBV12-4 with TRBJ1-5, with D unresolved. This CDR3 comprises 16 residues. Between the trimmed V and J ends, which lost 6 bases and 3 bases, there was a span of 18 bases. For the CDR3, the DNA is TGTGCCAGCAGATCGGACTGGGGAGTCTCCAATCAGCCCCAGCATTTT. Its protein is CASRSDWGVSNQPQHF.

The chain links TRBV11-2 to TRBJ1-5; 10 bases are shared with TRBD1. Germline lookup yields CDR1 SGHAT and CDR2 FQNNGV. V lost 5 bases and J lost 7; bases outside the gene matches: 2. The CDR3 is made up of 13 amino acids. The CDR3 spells CASSRDRGQPQHF. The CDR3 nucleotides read TGTGCCAGCAGCAGGGACAGGGGACAGCCCCAGCATTTT.

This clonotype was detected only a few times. The CDR3, as DNA: TGCGCCAGCAGCTTGGCGGCAGGGACGACTGAAGCTTTCTTT. Amino acids: CASSLAAGTTEAFF. The J gene is TRBJ1-1, the V gene TRBV5-1, with a tentative D call TRBD1 (5 bases). Per the germline V gene, CDR1 is SGHRS and CDR2 is YFSETQ. V was clipped by 0 bases and J by 5 bases, with 11 bases between them. This CDR3 spans 14 amino acids.

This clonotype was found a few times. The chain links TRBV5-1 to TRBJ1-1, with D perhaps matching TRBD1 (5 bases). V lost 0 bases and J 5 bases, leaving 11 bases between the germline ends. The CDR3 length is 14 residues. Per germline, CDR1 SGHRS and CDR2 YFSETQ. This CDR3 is CASSLAAGITEAFF. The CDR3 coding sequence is TGCGCCAGCAGCTTGGCCGCAGGGATAACTGAAGCTTTCTTT.

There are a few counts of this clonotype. CDR3 DNA: TGTGCCAGCAGCTTTCGGGAGTTGGGAGAGACCCAGTACTTC. It is translated as CASSFRELGETQYF. The J gene is TRBJ2-5, the V gene TRBV7-2; D possibly corresponds to TRBD2 (6 bases). V was trimmed by 3 bases and J by 4 bases, leaving 12 bases between them. In germline, CDR1 is SGHTA, CDR2 FQGNSA. The CDR3 runs 14 residues.

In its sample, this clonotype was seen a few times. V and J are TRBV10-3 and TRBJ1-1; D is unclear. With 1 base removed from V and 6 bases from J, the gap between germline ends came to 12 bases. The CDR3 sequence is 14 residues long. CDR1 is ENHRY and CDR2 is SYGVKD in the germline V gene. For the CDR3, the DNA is TGTGCCATCAGTGAGTTTCGGGGTACGGCTGAAGCTTTCTTT. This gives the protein CAISEFRGTAEAFF.

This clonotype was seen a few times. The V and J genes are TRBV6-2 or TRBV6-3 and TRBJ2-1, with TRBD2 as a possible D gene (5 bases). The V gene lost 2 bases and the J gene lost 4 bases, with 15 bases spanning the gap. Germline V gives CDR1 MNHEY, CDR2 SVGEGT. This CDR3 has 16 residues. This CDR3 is CASSYEGLPPYNEQFF. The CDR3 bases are TGTGCCAGCAGTTACGAGGGCCTTCCCCCTTACAATGAGCAGTTCTTC.

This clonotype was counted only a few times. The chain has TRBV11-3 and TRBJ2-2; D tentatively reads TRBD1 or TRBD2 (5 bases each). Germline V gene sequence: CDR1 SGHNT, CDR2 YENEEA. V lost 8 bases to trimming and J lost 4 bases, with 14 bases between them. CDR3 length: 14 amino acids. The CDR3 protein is CASGRAGSTGELFF. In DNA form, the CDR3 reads TGTGCCAGCGGAAGGGCAGGGAGCACCGGGGAGCTGTTTTTT.

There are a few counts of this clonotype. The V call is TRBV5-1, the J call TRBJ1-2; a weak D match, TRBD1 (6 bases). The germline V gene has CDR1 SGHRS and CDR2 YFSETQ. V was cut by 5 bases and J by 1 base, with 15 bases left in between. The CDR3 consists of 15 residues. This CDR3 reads CASRWEGQINYGYTF. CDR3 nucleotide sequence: TGCGCCAGCAGATGGGAAGGACAGATTAACTATGGCTACACCTTC.

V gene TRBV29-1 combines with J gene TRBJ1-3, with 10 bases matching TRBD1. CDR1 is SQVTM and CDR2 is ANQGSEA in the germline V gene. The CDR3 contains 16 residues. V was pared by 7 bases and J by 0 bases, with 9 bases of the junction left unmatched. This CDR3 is CSAGTGVVGSGNTIYF. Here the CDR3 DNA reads TGCAGCGCCGGGACAGGGGTGGTGGGCTCTGGAAACACCATATATTTT. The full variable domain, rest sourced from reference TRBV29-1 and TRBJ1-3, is SAVISQKPSRDICQRGTSLTIQCQVDSQVTMMFWYRQQPGQSLTLIATANQGSEATYESGFVIDKFPISRPNLTFSTLTVSNMSPEDSSIYLCSAGTGVVGSGNTIYFGEGSWLTVV.

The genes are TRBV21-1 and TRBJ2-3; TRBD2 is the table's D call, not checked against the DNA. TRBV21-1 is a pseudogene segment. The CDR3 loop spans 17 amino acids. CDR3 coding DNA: TGTGCCAGCAGTCCCGGGACTAGCGGGGGAACCACAGATACGCAGTATTTT. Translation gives CASSPGTSGGTTDTQYF.

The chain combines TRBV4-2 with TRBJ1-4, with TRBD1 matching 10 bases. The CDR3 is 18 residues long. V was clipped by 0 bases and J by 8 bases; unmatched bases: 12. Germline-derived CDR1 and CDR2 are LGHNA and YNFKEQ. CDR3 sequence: CASSQELFGQGGVEKLFF. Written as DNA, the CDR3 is TGTGCCAGCAGCCAAGAATTGTTCGGACAGGGGGGAGTAGAAAAACTGTTTTTT.

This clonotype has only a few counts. The CDR3 sequence: CASSLTGRQDKLNYGYTF. CDR3 nucleotide sequence: TGCGCCAGCAGCCTCACGGGGCGGCAGGATAAGCTTAACTATGGCTACACCTTC. This sequence joins TRBV4-1 and TRBJ1-2; D may be TRBD1 (5 bases). CDR1 is MGHRA, CDR2 YSYEKL, per germline. Trimming removed 4 bases at V and 1 base at J, with 22 bases between. The CDR3 length is 18 residues.

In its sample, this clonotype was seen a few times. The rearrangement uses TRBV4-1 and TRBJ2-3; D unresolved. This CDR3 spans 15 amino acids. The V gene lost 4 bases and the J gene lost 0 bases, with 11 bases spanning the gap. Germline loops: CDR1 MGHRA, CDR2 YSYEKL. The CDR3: CASSLASPSTDTQYF. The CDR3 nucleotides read TGCGCCAGCAGCCTTGCCTCCCCTAGCACAGATACGCAGTATTTT.

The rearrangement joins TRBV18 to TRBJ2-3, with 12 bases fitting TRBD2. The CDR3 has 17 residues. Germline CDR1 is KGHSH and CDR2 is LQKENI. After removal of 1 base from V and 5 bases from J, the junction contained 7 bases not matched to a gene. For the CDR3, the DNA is TGTGCCAGCTCACCACGTCTACTAGCGGGGGGTATAGATACGCAGTATTTT. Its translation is CASSPRLLAGGIDTQYF.

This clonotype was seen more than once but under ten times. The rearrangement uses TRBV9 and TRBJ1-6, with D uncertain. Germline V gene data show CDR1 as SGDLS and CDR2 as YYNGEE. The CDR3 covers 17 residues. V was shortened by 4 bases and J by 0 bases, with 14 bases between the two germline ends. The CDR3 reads CASSRRGGDSYNSPLHF. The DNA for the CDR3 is TGTGCCAGCAGCAGAAGAGGTGGAGACTCCTATAATTCACCCCTCCACTTT.

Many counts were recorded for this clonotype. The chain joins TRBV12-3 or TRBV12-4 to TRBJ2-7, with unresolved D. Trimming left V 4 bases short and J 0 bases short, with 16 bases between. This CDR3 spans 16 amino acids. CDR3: CASSSRAPISSYEQYF. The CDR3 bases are TGTGCCAGCAGTTCTAGAGCGCCCATAAGCTCCTACGAGCAGTACTTC.

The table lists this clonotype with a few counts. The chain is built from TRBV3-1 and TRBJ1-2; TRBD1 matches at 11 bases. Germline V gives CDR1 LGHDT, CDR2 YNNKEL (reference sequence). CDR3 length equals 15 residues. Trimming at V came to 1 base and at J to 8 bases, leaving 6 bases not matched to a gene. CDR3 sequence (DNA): TGTGCCAGCAGCCAAGGGACAGGGGGCGCGAACGGCTACACCTTC. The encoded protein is CASSQGTGGANGYTF.